The sample holds one count of the clone carrying this TCR beta chain. These data belong to a study of blood T cell repertoires in COVID-19. Profiling relied on immunoSEQ multiplex PCR, and the TCRdb table lists in-frame clones only, not all of them. The table records about 270,000 clones, more than 75% of them present only once. This CDR3 is built from 15 residues. V shed 0 bases and J 4 bases; nucleotides not matched to a gene: 5. Germline-derived CDR1 and CDR2 are SGDLS and YYNGEE. Sequencing used peripheral blood. The V gene is TRBV9, the J gene TRBJ2-5; 8 bases match TRBD1. This TCR came from a man aged 35 to 55 with active or convalescent COVID-19. The CDR3 reads CASSVEGQAIETQYF. The CDR3 DNA reads as TGTGCCAGCAGCGTAGAGGGACAGGCGATAGAGACCCAGTACTTC.